Below are 29 T cell receptor beta chains sequenced from a single sample in a study of T cells in localized non-small cell lung cancer. Measured with immunoSEQ multiplex PCR; TCRdb has only the in-frame clones, and not every one. The sample contains 25,000 to 35,000 clones, around 77% of which appear only once. The sample in question was peripheral blood, obtained before any cancer treatment. All receptors derive from a male donor aged 60 or over with stage III squamous cell lung carcinoma.

V and J are TRBV9 and TRBJ2-7, with D perhaps matching TRBD1 (5 bases). Germline CDR1 and CDR2: SGDLS and YYNGEE. The CDR3 extends over 15 amino acids. V shed 0 bases and J shed 5 bases, with 15 bases lying between them. CDR3 residues: CASSVGGQGNHEQYF. DNA for the CDR3: TGTGCCAGCAGCGTAGGTGGGCAGGGAAACCACGAGCAGTACTTC. Full variable domain (missing parts from reference TRBV9 and TRBJ2-7): DSGVTQTPKHLITATGQRVTLRCSPRSGDLSVYWYQQSLDQGLQFLIQYYNGEERAKGNILERFSAQQFPDLHSELNLSSLELGDSALYFCASSVGGQGNHEQYFGPGTRLTVT.

This chain joins TRBV28 and TRBJ2-3; no clear D. The CDR3 extends over 15 amino acids. The germline gives CDR1 MDHEN, CDR2 SYDVKM. Deletions cut 6 bases from V and 1 base from J, with 14 bases between. CDR3 coding DNA: TGTGCCAGCAGGGGTCACTCCGCGGGCACAGATACGCAGTATTTT. Translating it yields CASRGHSAGTDTQYF. Filled out from reference TRBV28 and TRBJ2-3, the complete variable domain reads DVKVTQSSRYLVKRTGEKVFLECVQDMDHENMFWYRQDPGLGLRLIYFSYDVKMKEKGDIPEGYSVSREKKERFSLILESASTNQTSMYLCASRGHSAGTDTQYFGPGTRLTVL.

V usage is TRBV5-1 and J usage is TRBJ2-5, with 8 bases that match TRBD1. J was trimmed by 4 bases and V by 4 bases; bases with no gene match: 6. Germline lookup yields CDR1 SGHRS and CDR2 YFSETQ. CDR3 length: 14 amino acids. The CDR3 bases are TGCGCCAGCAGCGCTTTCACAGGGGGAGAGACCCAGTACTTC. This gives the protein CASSAFTGGETQYF.

This clone has only one observation. The gene calls are TRBV6-5 and TRBJ1-3; unclear D gene. Germline lookup yields CDR1 MNHEY and CDR2 SVGAGI. The CDR3 extends over 14 amino acids. V was shortened by 0 bases and J by 4 bases, with 7 bases between the two germline ends. CDR3: CASSYSPQGNTIYF. Here the CDR3 DNA reads TGTGCCAGCAGTTACTCCCCCCAAGGAAACACCATATATTTT.

V usage is TRBV5-8 and J usage is TRBJ2-3; D gene ambiguous. Germline V CDR1 and CDR2: SGHTS, YDEGEE. The CDR3 length is 14 residues. The V gene lost 6 bases and the J gene lost 2 bases, with 13 bases spanning the gap. For the CDR3, the DNA is TGTGCCAGCAACCCTAGAGGCCTCACAGATACGCAGTATTTT. Translated, it gives CASNPRGLTDTQYF.

The chain carries TRBV28 and TRBJ2-7, with D unclear. There are 12 residues in the CDR3. V lost 6 bases and J lost 5, with 11 bases in between. Germline loops: CDR1 MDHEN, CDR2 SYDVKM. The CDR3 DNA sequence: TGTGCCAGCAGCTCCCGGGCCCACGAGCAGTACTTC. Amino acid sequence: CASSSRAHEQYF.

V gene TRBV20-1 combines with J gene TRBJ2-3; D possibly uses TRBD1 or TRBD2 (6 bases each). This CDR3 is built from 11 residues. Germline V gene sequence: CDR1 DFQATT, CDR2 SNEGSKA (reference sequence). Here the CDR3 DNA reads TGCCAAGGGGGGAGGACAGATACGCAGTATTTT. Its protein product is CQGGRTDTQYF.

This chain links TRBV6-5 with TRBJ1-2; 8 bases map to TRBD1. Germline CDR1 and CDR2: MNHEY and SVGAGI. The CDR3 totals 13 residues. Trimming cost V 6 bases and J 7 bases; bases outside gene matches: 7. CDR3 sequence reads: CASSPTGAGGYTF. The CDR3 nucleotides read TGTGCCAGCAGCCCGACAGGGGCAGGTGGCTACACCTTC.

The chain combines TRBV5-5 with TRBJ2-7; D not certain. V was pared by 0 bases and J by 4 bases, with 8 bases between. Germline loops: CDR1 SGHKS, CDR2 YYEKEE (reference sequence). The CDR3 runs to 13 residues. The CDR3 protein is CASSLGLPYEQYF. CDR3 DNA sequence: TGTGCCAGCAGCTTGGGGCTCCCGTACGAGCAGTACTTC.

In nucleotides, the CDR3 is TGTGCCACCAGCAGTCCAGCGGGTACGGAGACCCAGTACTTC. Encoded protein: CATSSPAGTETQYF. This rearrangement joins TRBV15 to TRBJ2-5, with D possibly TRBD2 on 6 matching bases. V gave up 3 bases and J gave up 5 bases, with 13 bases separating them. Germline V lookup: CDR1 LNHNV, CDR2 YYDKDF (reference sequence). The length of the CDR3 is 14 residues.

The chain employs TRBV30 and TRBJ2-7; TRBD1 matches 8 bases. This CDR3 is built from 16 residues. Germline V lookup: CDR1 GTSNPN, CDR2 SVGIG (reference sequence). The ends lost 4 bases at V and 1 base at J; junction bases unmatched: 12. The CDR3 protein is CAWTPWGTGISYEQYF. DNA of the CDR3: TGTGCCTGGACCCCGTGGGGGACAGGAATTTCCTACGAGCAGTACTTC.

In this sample, this clone turned up a few times. The chain uses TRBV5-1 and TRBJ2-1; 12 bases agree with TRBD2. Germline-derived CDR1 and CDR2 are SGHRS and YFSETQ. Trimming took 4 bases from V and 6 from J; bases not matched to a gene: 8. This CDR3 region has 16 residues. CDR3 residues: CASSAPGLAGINEQFF. DNA of the CDR3: TGCGCCAGCAGCGCACCGGGACTAGCGGGTATCAATGAGCAGTTCTTC.

This chain connects TRBV27 to TRBJ1-2; possible D gene TRBD1, 6 bases. The germline V and J ends were trimmed by 4 bases and 2 bases, with 20 bases remaining between them. CDR1 and CDR2 (germline): MNHEY, SMNVEV (reference sequence). The CDR3 totals 17 residues. DNA of the CDR3: TGTGCCAGCAGTTCAACCCTGGGGGGGGGCGCCAACTATGGCTACACCTTC. Protein: CASSSTLGGGANYGYTF.

The chain joins TRBV18 to TRBJ2-7, with D perhaps TRBD1 or TRBD2 (5 bases each). CDR3 size: 12 residues. CDR1 and CDR2 (germline): KGHSH, LQKENI. The V gene lost 3 bases and the J gene lost 5 bases, with 8 bases spanning the gap. The CDR3 coding sequence is TGTGCCAGCTCACCGGGACCGGACGAGCAGTACTTC. This sequence encodes CASSPGPDEQYF.

This chain links TRBV29-1 with TRBJ2-3; either TRBD1 or TRBD2 may supply D (5 bases each). CDR3 size: 13 residues. Per the germline V gene, CDR1 is SQVTM and CDR2 is ANQGSEA. V was trimmed by 2 bases and J by 4 bases, leaving 10 bases between them. This chain's CDR3 is CSVESRGADTQYF. CDR3 bases: TGCAGCGTTGAATCTAGGGGAGCAGATACGCAGTATTTT.

A word on this clone: The sample contains more than one DNA sequence encoding this CDR3. The chain uses TRBV7-9 and TRBJ2-1; D uncertain. Germline CDR1 SEHNR, CDR2 FQNEAQ (reference sequence). V was clipped by 3 bases and J by 4 bases, with 10 bases between them. This CDR3 region has 14 residues. As DNA, the CDR3 is TGTGCCAGCAGCTTGGGCGGCTCGTACAATGAGCAGTTCTTC. This translates into CASSLGGSYNEQFF.

The CDR3 reads CASSLGHEDQPQHF. CDR3 coding DNA: TGTGCCAGCAGTCTCGGGCATGAGGATCAGCCCCAGCATTTT. The chain is built from TRBV2 and TRBJ1-5; no clear D. V was cut by 5 bases and J by 5 bases, with 13 bases left in between. Germline CDR1 reads SNHLY; CDR2 reads FYNNEI. The CDR3 length is 14 residues.

This clone was found once. V usage is TRBV5-1 and J usage is TRBJ2-7, with D possibly TRBD2 on 5 matching bases. Per the germline V gene, CDR1 is SGHRS and CDR2 is YFSETQ. The CDR3 runs to 14 residues. The V end lost 0 bases, the J end lost 4 bases, and 11 bases lay between the germline ends. Here the CDR3 DNA reads TGCGCCAGCAGCTTGGTTGGAGGTTTTTACGAGCAGTACTTC. It translates to CASSLVGGFYEQYF. The full variable domain, its missing parts supplied by reference TRBV5-1 and TRBJ2-7, is KAGVTQTPRYLIKTRGQQVTLSCSPISGHRSVSWYQQTPGQGLQFLFEYFSETQRNKGNFPGRFSGRQFSNSRSEMNVSTLELGDSALYLCASSLVGGFYEQYFGPGTRLTVT.

CDR3 sequence: CASRSQGKWTEAFF. The CDR3 bases are TGTGCCAGCAGATCGCAGGGGAAGTGGACTGAAGCTTTCTTT. This chain connects TRBV27 to TRBJ1-1, with a tentative D call TRBD1 (6 bases). In germline, CDR1 is MNHEY, CDR2 SMNVEV (reference sequence). V lost 6 bases and J lost 5, with 16 bases in between. The CDR3 is 14 amino acids.

The chain links TRBV5-1 to TRBJ2-1; 9 nucleotides match TRBD2. The CDR3 contains 14 residues. Trimming cost V 3 bases and J 6 bases; bases outside gene matches: 4. The germline V gene has CDR1 SGHRS and CDR2 YFSETQ. CDR3 bases: TGCGCCAGCAGCTCAGCGGGGGGCATCAATGAGCAGTTCTTC. Translated, it gives CASSSAGGINEQFF.

This chain's CDR3 is CASTRLAEKETQYF. In DNA, the CDR3 is TGTGCCAGCACCCGACTAGCCGAAAAAGAGACCCAGTACTTC. This chain joins TRBV28 and TRBJ2-5; TRBD2 matches 7 bases. The CDR3 extends over 14 amino acids. Trimming at V came to 7 bases and at J to 3 bases, leaving 8 bases not matched to a gene. Germline V CDR1 and CDR2: MDHEN, SYDVKM.

With respect to this clone: At one of its ends the junction is not consistent with the germline gene, which may arise from a read error. The genes are TRBV7-7 and TRBJ2-5, with 9 bases matching TRBD1. Germline V gives CDR1 SSHAT, CDR2 FNYEAQ (reference sequence). CDR3 length: 14 residues. The chain's CDR3 is CASSQRQGDETQYF. In nucleotides, the CDR3 is TGTGCTAGCAGCCAAAGACAGGGGGATGAGACCCAGTACTTC.

CDR3 amino acids: CASGTSGAYEQYF. In DNA, the CDR3 is TGTGCCAGCGGAACTAGCGGGGCCTACGAGCAGTACTTC. The chain combines TRBV7-2 with TRBJ2-7; 10 nucleotides line up with TRBD2. The CDR3 loop spans 13 amino acids. The trim removed 8 bases at V and 2 bases at J, leaving 3 bases unmatched. Per germline, CDR1 SGHTA and CDR2 FQGNSA. Using reference TRBV7-2 and TRBJ2-7 for the parts outside the CDR3, the full variable domain is GAGVSQSPSNKVTEKGKDVELRCDPISGHTALYWYRQSLGQGLEFLIYFQGNSAPDKSGLPSDRFSAERTGGSVSTLTIQRTQQEDSAVYLCASGTSGAYEQYFGPGTRLTVT.

The chain employs TRBV9 and TRBJ2-1; 8 positions match TRBD2. CDR3 size: 18 residues. J was trimmed by 5 bases and V by 2 bases; bases with no gene match: 15. Germline lookup yields CDR1 SGDLS and CDR2 YYNGEE. This CDR3 is CASSVTAGVDGGNNEQFF. The CDR3 nucleotides read TGTGCCAGCAGCGTCACAGCGGGAGTCGATGGGGGGAACAATGAGCAGTTCTTC.

V is TRBV15 and J is TRBJ2-7; no firm D call. The length of the CDR3 is 14 residues. The germline CDR1 and CDR2 sequences are LNHNV and YYDKDF (reference sequence). Trimming removed 0 bases at V and 1 base at J, with 7 bases between. CDR3 sequence (DNA): TGTGCCACCAGCAGAGATTTAGGGTCCTACGAGCAGTACTTC. This sequence encodes CATSRDLGSYEQYF.

This chain joins TRBV6-6 and TRBJ2-7; 7 bases are a match to TRBD1. The CDR3 runs 13 residues. After removal of 6 bases from V and 4 bases from J, the junction contained 6 bases not matched to a gene. CDR1 MNHNY and CDR2 SVGAGI come from the germline V gene (reference sequence). The CDR3 here is CASRGQEKYEQYF. The CDR3 coding sequence is TGTGCCAGCAGAGGACAGGAAAAATACGAGCAGTACTTC.

The chain is built from TRBV27 and TRBJ1-1, with 7 bases fitting TRBD1. Trimming took 6 bases from V and 4 from J; bases not matched to a gene: 8. CDR3 length: 14 residues. Looked up from germline, CDR1 is MNHEY and CDR2 is SMNVEV (reference sequence). The CDR3 reads CASSKGQVLTEAFF. DNA for the CDR3: TGTGCCAGCAGCAAAGGACAGGTTCTCACTGAAGCTTTCTTT.

V usage is TRBV5-1 and J usage is TRBJ2-2, with unresolved D. Per germline, CDR1 SGHRS and CDR2 YFSETQ. Trimming removed 0 bases from V and 5 bases from J, with 5 bases in between. The CDR3 consists of 13 residues. CDR3 nucleotides: TGCGCCAGCAGCTTGGATGTAACCGGGGAGCTGTTTTTT. It is translated as CASSLDVTGELFF.

The V gene is TRBV7-9, the J gene TRBJ2-2; D not resolved. Trimming stripped 5 bases from V and 5 bases from J, with 9 bases between. The germline gives CDR1 SEHNR, CDR2 FQNEAQ (reference sequence). The CDR3 is 13 amino acids. Here the CDR3 DNA reads TGTGCCAGCAGCGTCTATGGGACCGGGGAGCTGTTTTTT. Amino acids: CASSVYGTGELFF.